This T cell receptor (beta chain) was found in a study of molecular identifiers for immune sequencing clone quantification. The overall study: Replicate runs used RNA from approximately 20,000 or 98,000 naive CD8 cells, which was split five ways into aliquots, and four of those aliquots were then sequenced.

In its sample, this clonotype was seen many times. Its specificity is unknown. Germline lookup yields CDR1 MNHEY and CDR2 SVGAGI. Trimming took off 4 bases at V and 4 bases at J, with 13 bases between the two ends. This CDR3 contains 14 residues. TCRdb used MiXCR to reprocess the PCR reads, holding one entry per CDR3 protein. The sample consists of 68,000 or so distinct CDR3 sequences, around a sixth of them appearing once. Study-wide points: Over 98% of effector molecules, yet under 1% of naive-cell molecules, were held by clones above 20 RNA copies.

This clonotype was obtained from a human donor in good health. Some libraries in this study had Jurkat cell RNA spiked in. Sequences were obtained from naive CD8+ T cells from blood, with Jurkat cell RNA spiked in. The subset denotes: FACS-sorted CD8+CD4-CCR7+CD45RA+ naive T cells. This sequence joins TRBV6-5 and TRBJ1-2, with D hard to call. CDR3 in DNA: TGTGCCAGCAGTTTTTCGGAAGGAATCTATGGCTACACCTTC. Amino acid sequence: CASSFSEGIYGYTF.